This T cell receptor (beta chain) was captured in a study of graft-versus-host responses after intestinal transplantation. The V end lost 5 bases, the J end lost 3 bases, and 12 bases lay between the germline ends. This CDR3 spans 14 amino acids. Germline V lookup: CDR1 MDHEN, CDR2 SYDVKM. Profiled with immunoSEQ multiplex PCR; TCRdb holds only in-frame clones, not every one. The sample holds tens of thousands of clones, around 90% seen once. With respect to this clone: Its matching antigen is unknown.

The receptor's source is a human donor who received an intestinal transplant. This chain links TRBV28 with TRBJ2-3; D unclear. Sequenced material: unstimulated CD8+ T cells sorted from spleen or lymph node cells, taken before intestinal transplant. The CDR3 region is CASSHLDVTDTQYF. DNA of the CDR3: TGTGCCAGCAGTCATTTGGACGTGACAGATACGCAGTATTTT. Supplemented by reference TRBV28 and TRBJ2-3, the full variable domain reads DVKVTQSSRYLVKRTGEKVFLECVQDMDHENMFWYRQDPGLGLRLIYFSYDVKMKEKGDIPEGYSVSREKKERFSLILESASTNQTSMYLCASSHLDVTDTQYFGPGTRLTVL.